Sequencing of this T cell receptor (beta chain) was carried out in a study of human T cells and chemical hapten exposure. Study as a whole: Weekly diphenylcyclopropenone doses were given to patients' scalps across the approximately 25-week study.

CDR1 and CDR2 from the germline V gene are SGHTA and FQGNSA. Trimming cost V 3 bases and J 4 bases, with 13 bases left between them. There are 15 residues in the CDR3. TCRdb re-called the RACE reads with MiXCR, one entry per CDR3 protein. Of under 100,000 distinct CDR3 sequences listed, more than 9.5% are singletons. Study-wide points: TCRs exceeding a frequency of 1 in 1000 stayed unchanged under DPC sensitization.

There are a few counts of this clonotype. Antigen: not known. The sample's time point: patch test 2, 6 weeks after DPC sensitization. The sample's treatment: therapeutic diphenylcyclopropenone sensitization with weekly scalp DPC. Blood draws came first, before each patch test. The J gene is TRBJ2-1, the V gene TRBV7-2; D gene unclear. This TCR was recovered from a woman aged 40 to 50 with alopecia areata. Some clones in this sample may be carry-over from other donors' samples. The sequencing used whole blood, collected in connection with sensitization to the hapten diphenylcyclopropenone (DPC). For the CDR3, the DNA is TGTGCCAGCAGCTTTTTTAGAGTTTCGTACAATGAGCAGTTCTTC. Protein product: CASSFFRVSYNEQFF.